Listed below are T cell receptor beta chains from one sample, sequenced in a study of cytotoxic CD8 clonotypes in ibrutinib-treated CLL. Sequenced by immunoSEQ multiplex PCR; TCRdb stores in-frame clones only, minus some. The sample has about 150,000 clones, about four fifths seen once. Here the sequenced sample was PBMCs, taken after 12 months of ibrutinib treatment. These receptors were taken from a human donor with chronic lymphocytic leukemia. Both conserved end residues are part of each CDR3. The D gene is left open where the match is weak. Clone sizes are given selectively: once, few, many, or a class where the clone is expanded.

d_call cdr3_length j_call v_call clone_size cdr3_aa cdr3_nt
TRBD2 14 TRBJ2-3 TRBV9 NA CASSSRTSWDTQYF TGTGCCAGCAGCTCCAGGACTAGTTGGGATACGCAGTATTTT
NA 14 TRBJ2-1 TRBV2 NA CASSDSSNYNEQFF TGTGCCAGCAGTGACTCTAGCAACTACAATGAGCAGTTCTTC
NA 15 TRBJ2-1 TRBV14 NA CASSHRGVKGYEQFF TGTGCCAGCAGCCACCGTGGAGTCAAGGGCTATGAGCAGTTCTTC
TRBD2 13 TRBJ2-7 TRBV6-5 NA CASGRGNPYEQYF TGTGCCAGCGGGCGGGGGAATCCCTACGAGCAGTACTTC
NA 15 TRBJ2-1 TRBV11-2 few CASSLSGSADNEQFF TGTGCCAGCAGCTTGTCAGGGTCAGCAGACAATGAGCAGTTCTTC
NA 18 TRBJ2-7 TRBV4-1 NA CASSHSRARGQSSYEQYF TGCGCCAGCAGCCATTCTCGGGCGCGCGGTCAAAGCTCCTACGAGCAGTACTTC
NA 13 TRBJ2-7 TRBV11-2 once CASRLGTTPQQYF TGTGCCAGCAGACTTGGGACGACGCCCCAGCAGTACTTC
TRBD1 14 TRBJ1-5 TRBV5-1 NA CASSLGQGDQPQHF TGCGCCAGCAGCTTGGGACAGGGGGATCAGCCCCAGCATTTT
NA 11 TRBJ2-2 TRBV20-1 NA CSAEGSGELFF TGCAGTGCAGAGGGGTCCGGGGAGCTGTTTTTT
TRBD2 16 TRBJ2-2 TRBV6-5 few CASSSGTSGISGELFF TGTGCCAGCAGTTCCGGGACTAGCGGGATTAGCGGGGAGCTGTTTTTT
TRBD1 14 TRBJ2-7 TRBV6-6 once CASSYRDRVTEQYF TGTGCCAGCAGTTACCGGGACAGGGTAACCGAGCAGTACTTC
NA 14 TRBJ1-3 TRBV5-4 NA CASSKGPTWNTIYF TGTGCCAGCAGCAAAGGGCCCACGTGGAACACCATATATTTT
NA 14 TRBJ1-1 TRBV6-4 NA CASSDPGHGAEAFF TGTGCCAGCAGTGATCCCGGGCACGGGGCTGAAGCTTTCTTT
NA 17 TRBJ2-1 TRBV9 once CASSGSGGGEKYNEQFF TGTGCCAGCAGCGGCTCAGGAGGGGGAGAAAAGTACAATGAGCAGTTCTTC
NA 15 TRBJ2-7 TRBV7-6 NA CASSPRPTGSYEQYF TGTGCCAGCAGCCCGCGACCGACAGGCTCCTACGAGCAGTACTTC
NA 13 TRBJ1-5 TRBV7-6 NA CASSLVGNQPQHF TGTGCCAGCAGCTTAGTCGGTAATCAGCCCCAGCATTTT